This is a list of T cell receptor beta chains from one sample in a study of blood T cell repertoires in COVID-19. Clones were read by immunoSEQ multiplex PCR, and TCRdb kept only the in-frame ones, dropping some. The profile shows 200,000 to 250,000 clones, about nine tenths of them singletons. Material: PBMCs or T cells enriched from blood (not recorded which). These receptors originate from a woman aged 40 to 50 with acute COVID-19. The CDR3 runs from the conserved cysteine through the conserved F or W. D genes are given only for firm matches. Clone size is not always given. Where it is, it says once, few, many or a class for expanded clones.

V,D,size,J,DNA,CDR3
TRBV12-3/TRBV12-4,TRBD2,.,TRBJ2-2,TGTGCCAGCAGTTCGCGGGGGGCCGGGGAGCTGTTTTTT,CASSSRGAGELFF
TRBV7-2,TRBD1,.,TRBJ1-2,TGTGCCAGCAGCCCGAGACGGGACAGCAACTATGGCTACACCTTC,CASSPRRDSNYGYTF
TRBV7-8,.,.,TRBJ1-1,TGTGCCAGCAGCACAGACCTAAAGAACACTGAAGCTTTCTTT,CASSTDLKNTEAFF
TRBV3-1/TRBV3-2,.,few,TRBJ1-3,TGTGCCAGCAGCCAAGGGTCGGGCTCTGGAAACACCATATATTTT,CASSQGSGSGNTIYF
TRBV15,.,.,TRBJ1-2,TGTGCCACCACCGCAAGTTGGCAGTTGCATGGCTACACCTTC,CATTASWQLHGYTF
TRBV6-1,.,.,TRBJ1-2,TGTGCCAGCAGTGAAGGGCGAGCAGGGTTTGGCTACACCTTC,CASSEGRAGFGYTF
TRBV6-5,.,.,TRBJ1-1,TGTGCCAGCAGTTACTCAGGGGGTGGCACTGAAGCTTTCTTT,CASSYSGGGTEAFF
TRBV28,.,.,TRBJ2-3,TGTGCCAGCCGGAACAGGGAAAATAGTGCAGATACGCAGTATTTT,CASRNRENSADTQYF
TRBV5-4,TRBD2,.,TRBJ2-1,TGTGCCAGCAGCTTGGTGGAGCGGGGCAACAATGAGCAGTTCTTC,CASSLVERGNNEQFF
TRBV7-3,.,once,TRBJ1-1,TGTGCCAGCAGCCCGGGAGGGGGGGGTGAAGCTTTCTTT,CASSPGGGGEAFF
TRBV7-9,.,.,TRBJ1-1,TGTGCCAGCAGCTTATATCCGGATGCGGGTCCTGAAGCTTTCTTT,CASSLYPDAGPEAFF
TRBV11-2,.,.,TRBJ2-5,TGTGCCAGCAGCTTCCCAGGTAGCGTGGGAGAGACCCAGTACTTC,CASSFPGSVGETQYF
TRBV7-7,TRBD1,.,TRBJ2-2,TGTGCTAGCAGAGCCGGGACAGGGGGCTTTTCGAAAACCGGGGAGCTGTTTTTT,CASRAGTGGFSKTGELFF
TRBV6-5,TRBD1,.,TRBJ1-1,TGTGCCAGCAGCAACAGGGGGAACACTGAAGCTTTCTTT,CASSNRGNTEAFF
TRBV6-5,.,.,TRBJ1-2,TGTGCCAGCAGTTTGCAGGCCGCTGCTAACTATGGCTACACCTTC,CASSLQAAANYGYTF
TRBV28,TRBD2,.,TRBJ2-2,TGTGCCAGCAGGAGCGGGGGGGCTACCGGGGAGCTGTTTTTT,CASRSGGATGELFF
TRBV6-1,.,.,TRBJ1-3,TGTGCCAGCAGTGAAAAAGATAAAGGCCATTGGAGCACCATATATTTT,CASSEKDKGHWSTIYF
TRBV20-1,.,.,TRBJ2-2,TGCAGTGCTAGTCCCGGTTATAACACCGGGGAGCTGTTTTTT,CSASPGYNTGELFF
TRBV19,.,.,TRBJ1-2,TGTGCCAGTAGTGCGCCCGACAGGTTCTATGGCTACACCTTC,CASSAPDRFYGYTF
TRBV5-1,.,.,TRBJ1-1,TGCGCCAGCAGCTTGGGGGACACTCTAAACACTGAAGCTTTCTTT,CASSLGDTLNTEAFF
TRBV2,.,.,TRBJ2-5,TGTGCCAGCAGCCTTGACAGGCGGTCGCTGCCCCAAGAGACCCAGTACTTC,CASSLDRRSLPQETQYF
TRBV4-1,TRBD1,.,TRBJ2-1,TGCGCCAGCAGCCAGGGGGACAGGGGGCTCAACAATGAGCAGTTCTTC,CASSQGDRGLNNEQFF
TRBV7-2,TRBD1,.,TRBJ1-2,TGTGCCAGCATCCCAGGGGGGTGGGCTAACTATGGCTACACCTTC,CASIPGGWANYGYTF
TRBV19,TRBD1,once,TRBJ1-5,TGTGCCAGTAGTATGACAGGGAATCAGCCCCAGCATTTT,CASSMTGNQPQHF
TRBV2,TRBD1,.,TRBJ1-2,TGTGCCAGCAGTGAAGGGACAGGGGGCTTTGGCTACACCTTC,CASSEGTGGFGYTF
TRBV6-5,.,once,TRBJ1-1,TGTGCCAGCAGTTTGAAGGGGATGGGCACTGAAGCTTTCTTT,CASSLKGMGTEAFF
TRBV7-9,.,once,TRBJ1-1,TGTGCCAGCAGCTTAGATTACAGGGAAGCTTTCTTT,CASSLDYREAFF
TRBV6-5,.,.,TRBJ1-3,TGTGCCAGCAGTTACTCAGAGCCCTCTGGAAACACCATATATTTT,CASSYSEPSGNTIYF
TRBV2,.,.,TRBJ1-2,TGTGCCAGCAGTCGTTCTCGTCCTCCCACTGGTAACTATGGCTACACCTTC,CASSRSRPPTGNYGYTF
TRBV3-1/TRBV3-2,TRBD1,.,TRBJ1-6,TGTGCCAGCAGCCTAGACGGAGGACAGGGTAATTCACCCCTCCACTTT,CASSLDGGQGNSPLHF
TRBV24-1,TRBD1,.,TRBJ1-1,TGTGCCACCGCACGGGACAGGGTCATGAACACTGAAGCTTTCTTT,CATARDRVMNTEAFF
TRBV25-1,.,.,TRBJ1-2,TGTGCCAGCAGTGGGCAACCAGAAGGGAGGACCTATGGCTACACCTTC,CASSGQPEGRTYGYTF
TRBV18,.,.,TRBJ1-2,TGTGCCAGCTCACCACCGGGAGATAAACGAAACTATGGCTACACCTTC,CASSPPGDKRNYGYTF
TRBV20-1,.,.,TRBJ2-1,TGCAGTGCCAGGGTGATCGGTGAGCAGTTCTTC,CSARVIGEQFF
TRBV5-5,TRBD1,.,TRBJ1-1,TGTGCCAGCAGCCCGACAGGGGTTTTAGCTGAAGCTTTCTTT,CASSPTGVLAEAFF
TRBV7-9,.,once,TRBJ1-4,TGTGCCAGCAGCTCGGGTGGCGGGGGGAGCGGCGAAAAACTGTTTTTT,CASSSGGGGSGEKLFF
TRBV19,.,.,TRBJ1-1,TGTGCCAGTAGTCCTCGGGGGGCTTACACTGAAGCTTTCTTT,CASSPRGAYTEAFF
TRBV5-1,.,.,TRBJ1-1,TGCGCCAGCAGCGCGACAGTGAACACTGAAGCTTTCTTT,CASSATVNTEAFF
TRBV9,.,.,TRBJ1-1,TGTGCCAGCAGCGTAGGGAAGGGGGTGGACACTGAAGCTTTCTTT,CASSVGKGVDTEAFF
TRBV5-1,.,.,TRBJ1-2,TGCGCCAGCAGTGGTGGGGGCGGTGGCTACACCTTC,CASSGGGGGYTF